This T cell receptor (beta chain) was identified during a study of blood T cells in healthy people across ages. The study, taken as a whole, reports: It was held that the diversity estimates obtained from one million T cells were underestimates. Greater diversity and more naive CD4+ cells were seen in long-lived donors than in aged donors.

Using a J-beta primer mix together with a sample-barcoded 5' primer, a second PCR was run for about 6 to 11 cycles. Every cDNA was tagged by a template-switch adaptor with 12 random nucleotides. Any given sample supplied a minimum of 2.5 million CDR3-containing paired-end reads. TCRdb itself ran the 5' RACE reads through MiXCR, one entry per CDR3 protein. The data hold some 1.6 million distinct CDR3 sequences, with roughly 32% observed a single time. Deletions cut 3 bases from V and 2 bases from J, with 6 bases between. CDR1 and CDR2 (germline): SQVTM, ANQGSEA. The CDR3 loop spans 12 amino acids. On this clonotype itself: Its target is not known.

Input material: blood. The receptor was derived from a woman aged 25 to 45 in good health. The chain recombines TRBV29-1 with TRBJ2-3; D gene uncertain. The CDR3 DNA sequence: TGCAGCGTTGAGGACCTCACAGATACGCAGTATTTT. Translation gives CSVEDLTDTQYF.